The 10 T cell receptor beta chains listed next were all sequenced from one sample in a study of blood T cell repertoires in COVID-19. Some clones are missing from TCRdb's copy, which holds only in-frame ones; the method was immunoSEQ multiplex PCR. The data contain about 130,000 clones, about 89% of them singletons. Sequencing input: peripheral blood. The receptors stem from a man aged 55 to 70 with active or convalescent COVID-19.

Turning to this clone: Other DNA sequences in this specimen translate into the identical CDR3. The V gene is TRBV6-5, the J gene TRBJ1-5; D is uncertain. Between the trimmed V and J ends, which lost 0 bases and 7 bases, there was a span of 7 bases. The CDR3 length is 13 residues. Germline V gives CDR1 MNHEY, CDR2 SVGAGI. The chain's CDR3 is CASSYSRGQPQHF. The DNA for the CDR3 is TGTGCCAGCAGTTACTCGAGAGGGCAGCCCCAGCATTTT.

The J gene is TRBJ2-5, the V gene TRBV24-1, with D tentatively TRBD1 (6 bases). Trimming cost V 0 bases and J 5 bases, with 15 bases left between them. The germline V gene has CDR1 KGHDR and CDR2 SFDVKD. The CDR3 is 16 residues long. The CDR3 nucleotides are TGTGCCACCAGTGATTTGCCCAGGGGCCCGGAGGAGACCCAGTACTTC. Translated: CATSDLPRGPEETQYF.

The chain links TRBV19 to TRBJ1-5, with a tentative D call TRBD1 (6 bases). This CDR3 has 13 residues. CDR1 and CDR2 from the germline V gene are LNHDA and SQIVND (reference sequence). The V and J ends lost 5 bases and 4 bases respectively, with 9 bases between them. The CDR3 DNA follows: TGTGCCAGTAGTGGAACAGGGAATCAGCCCCAGCATTTT. It yields the protein CASSGTGNQPQHF.

The genes are TRBV28 and TRBJ2-1; TRBD2 matches 15 bases. The CDR3 sequence is 20 residues long. Germline V CDR1 and CDR2: MDHEN, SYDVKM. V trimming: 4 bases; J trimming: 3 bases; junction bases outside the gene matches: 13. In DNA form, the CDR3 reads TGTGCCAGCAGTTATAATCCGGGACTAGCGGGAGGCCTACTCTACAATGAGCAGTTCTTC. As protein: CASSYNPGLAGGLLYNEQFF.

The gene calls are TRBV3-1 (or the pseudogene TRBV3-2) and TRBJ1-5; a weak D match, TRBD1 (5 bases). The CDR3 consists of 13 residues. The V end lost 0 bases, the J end lost 5 bases, and 5 bases lay between the germline ends. Germline V gene sequence: CDR1 LGHDT, CDR2 YNNKEL (reference sequence). CDR3 loop: CASSQEGDQPQHF. The CDR3 nucleotides are TGTGCCAGCAGCCAAGAAGGGGATCAGCCCCAGCATTTT.

This sequence joins TRBV18 and TRBJ2-7; 8 nucleotides line up with TRBD2. Looked up from germline, CDR1 is KGHSH and CDR2 is LQKENI. The CDR3 loop spans 14 amino acids. J gave up 2 bases and V 4 bases, and 4 bases lay outside the gene matches. CDR3 in amino acids: CASSLREDAYEQYF. The CDR3 nucleotides are TGTGCCAGCTCACTGCGGGAGGACGCCTACGAGCAGTACTTC. Looking up the rest from reference TRBV18 and TRBJ2-7 gives the full variable domain: NAGVMQNPRHLVRRRGQEARLRCSPMKGHSHVYWYRQLPEEGLKFMVYLQKENIIDESGMPKERFSAEFPKEGPSILRIQQVVRGDSAAYFCASSLREDAYEQYFGPGTRLTVT.

V gene TRBV27 combines with J gene TRBJ1-2, with D perhaps TRBD1 (5 bases). The germline gives CDR1 MNHEY, CDR2 SMNVEV (reference sequence). The CDR3 runs to 11 residues. Trimming took off 5 bases at V and 7 bases at J, with 8 bases between the two ends. The CDR3 coding sequence is TGTGCCAGCAGTGACAGCCGTGGCTACACCTTC. It codes for CASSDSRGYTF.

The sample holds one count of this clone. The chain has TRBV5-6 and TRBJ1-3; tentatively, D is TRBD1 (5 bases). There are 14 residues in the CDR3. The germline gives CDR1 SGHDT, CDR2 YYEEEE. With 4 bases removed from V and 8 bases from J, the gap between germline ends came to 16 bases. CDR3 region: CASSINDRVDTIYF. The CDR3 coding sequence is TGTGCCAGCAGCATTAATGACAGAGTGGACACCATATATTTT.

The chain joins TRBV5-1 to TRBJ2-2, with D possibly TRBD1 on 6 matching bases. The germline gives CDR1 SGHRS, CDR2 YFSETQ. V was cut by 2 bases and J by 10 bases, with 15 bases left in between. This CDR3 has 14 residues. The CDR3 sequence is CASSFGQQGAELFF. The CDR3 DNA sequence: TGCGCCAGCAGCTTCGGACAGCAAGGTGCGGAGCTGTTTTTT.

The genes are TRBV29-1 and TRBJ2-1; possibly TRBD1 for D (5 bases). V was pared by 5 bases and J by 10 bases, with 18 bases between. Germline V gene data show CDR1 as SQVTM and CDR2 as ANQGSEA. The CDR3 length is 13 residues. The CDR3 sequence: CSVRQPPNQEQFF. The CDR3 DNA is TGCAGCGTTCGACAGCCTCCCAATCAGGAGCAGTTCTTC.